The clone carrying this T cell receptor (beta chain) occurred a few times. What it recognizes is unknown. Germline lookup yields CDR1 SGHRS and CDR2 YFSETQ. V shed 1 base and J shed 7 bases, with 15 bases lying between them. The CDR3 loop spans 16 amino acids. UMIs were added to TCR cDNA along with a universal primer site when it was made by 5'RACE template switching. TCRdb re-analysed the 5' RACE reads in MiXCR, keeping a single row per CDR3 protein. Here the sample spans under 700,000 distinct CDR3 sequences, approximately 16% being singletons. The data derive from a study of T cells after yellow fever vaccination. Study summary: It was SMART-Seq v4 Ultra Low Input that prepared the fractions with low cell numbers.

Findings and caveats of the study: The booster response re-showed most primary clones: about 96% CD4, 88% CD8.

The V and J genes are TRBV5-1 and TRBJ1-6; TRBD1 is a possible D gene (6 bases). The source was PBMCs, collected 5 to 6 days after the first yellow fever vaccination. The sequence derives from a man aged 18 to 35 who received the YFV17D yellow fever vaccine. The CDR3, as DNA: TGCGCCAGCAGCTTGTTACGTGGACAGATAAATTCACCCCTCCACTTT. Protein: CASSLLRGQINSPLHF.